The 25 T cell receptor beta chains listed next were all sequenced from one sample in a study of Tregs in tolerant kidney transplant recipients. Clones were read by immunoSEQ multiplex PCR, and TCRdb kept only the in-frame ones, dropping some. The sample table includes under 35,000 clones. Here the sequenced sample was CD8+ T cells from blood, taken before the transplant. These receptors originate from a human donor who received a combined kidney and bone marrow transplant.

Regarding this clone: The CDR3 end lies 3 residues beyond the end of the read and is filled in from the germline J gene. The chain employs TRBV2 and TRBJ2-1, with TRBD1 as a possible D gene (5 bases). V lost 0 bases and J 4 bases, leaving 13 bases between the germline ends. There are 16 residues in the CDR3. The germline CDR1 and CDR2 sequences are SNHLY and FYNNEI. Incomplete CDR3 DNA: TGTGCCAGCAGTGAAGCCCTAGGGGTCACGTACAATGAG. Residues: CASSEALGVTYNE. The whole CDR3 sequence reads CASSEALGVTYNEQFF.

Remarks on this clone: Sequencing ends 3 residues short of the CDR3 end; the germline J gene provides the rest. The rearrangement joins TRBV19 to TRBJ1-5; tentative D call: TRBD1 (6 bases). Germline values: CDR1 LNHDA, CDR2 SQIVND (reference sequence). The CDR3 extends over 14 amino acids. V lost 6 bases and J 4 bases, leaving 13 bases between the germline ends. The CDR3 sequence: CASSQWGQNQPQHF. The sequenced CDR3 bases are TGTGCCAGTAGCCAATGGGGGCAGAATCAGCCC.

With regard to this clone: The CDR3 end lies 3 residues beyond the end of the read and is filled in from the germline J gene. The chain recombines TRBV10-1 with TRBJ2-1; TRBD1 is a possible D gene (5 bases). Deletions cut 2 bases from V and 7 bases from J, with 12 bases between. This CDR3 is built from 14 residues. Germline V gene sequence: CDR1 WNHNN, CDR2 SYGVQD (reference sequence). The CDR3 sequence: CASSEKGVGNEQFF. The sequenced CDR3 bases are TGCGCCAGCAGTGAGAAAGGGGTCGGGAATGAG.

Worth noting for this clone: The read falls 3 residues short of the CDR3 end, and the missing part is taken from the germline J gene. The chain has TRBV20-1 and TRBJ2-1; 7 nucleotides match TRBD1. The V and J ends lost 2 bases and 2 bases, in that order; junction bases with no gene match: 24. This CDR3 spans 21 amino acids. Germline loops: CDR1 DFQATT, CDR2 SNEGSKA (reference sequence). The CDR3: CSARLTRQGHRIEGTYNEQFF. The part of the CDR3 DNA that was read is TGCAGTGCTAGATTAACACGACAGGGCCATCGCATAGAGGGGACCTACAATGAG.

With respect to this clone: The read halts 3 residues ahead of the CDR3 end, with the missing end drawn from the germline J gene. This sequence joins TRBV18 and TRBJ2-3, with D unclear. Germline lookup yields CDR1 KGHSH and CDR2 LQKENI. V was trimmed by 1 base and J by 6 bases, leaving 8 bases between them. The CDR3 has 13 amino acids. CDR3 DNA, as far as it was read: TGTGCCAGCTCACCACAGCGTGGGGATACG. Protein: CASSPQRGDT. The whole CDR3 reads CASSPQRGDTQYF.

Considering frequency, this clone is medium-sized (0.01 to 0.1%). Compared with germline, one end of the junction differs, possibly owing to a read error. The observed sequence ends 3 residues before the CDR3 terminus, with the missing tail filled in from the germline J gene. The rearrangement joins TRBV4-2 to TRBJ1-2; 11 positions agree with TRBD1. From germline, CDR1 is LGHNA and CDR2 YNFKEQ. The CDR3 is 15 residues long. CDR3: CASSPSWTGGNGYTF. Partial CDR3 DNA: TGCGCCAGCAGCCCCAGCTGGACAGGGGGCAATGGC.

Note on this clone: The read ends 3 residues shy of where the CDR3 ends; the end is completed using the germline J gene. V usage is TRBV20-1 and J usage is TRBJ2-7; D perhaps matches TRBD2 (6 bases). Germline V gene sequence: CDR1 DFQATT, CDR2 SNEGSKA (reference sequence). The CDR3 loop spans 15 amino acids. Trimming cost V 0 bases and J 4 bases, with 16 bases left between them. This CDR3 is CSARDLGGIAYEQYF. The sequenced part of the CDR3 DNA is TGCAGTGCTAGAGATCTGGGCGGGATAGCGTACGAG.

On this clone itself: The junction shows a germline mismatch at one end, possibly a read error. The read stops 3 residues short of the end of the CDR3; the missing end is completed from the germline J gene. V and J are TRBV4-2 and TRBJ2-2; D is perhaps TRBD1 or TRBD2 (5 bases each). CDR3 length: 17 residues. Germline V gene lookup returns CDR1 LGHNA and CDR2 YNFKEQ. The part of the CDR3 DNA that was read is TGCGCCAGCAGCCAAGGTTCTAGGGGAGACAGCACCGGGGAG. Its translation: CASSQGSRGDSTGE. The whole CDR3 reads CASSQGSRGDSTGELFF.

Remarks on this clone: The DNA ends 3 residues before the CDR3 does, and the rest of the CDR3 is filled in from the germline J gene. V and J are TRBV6-2 or TRBV6-3 and TRBJ2-2; D may be TRBD1 (6 bases). The ends were cut back, 5 bases at V and 5 bases at J, with 9 bases in the middle. Germline-derived CDR1 and CDR2 are MNHEY and SVGEGT. The CDR3 is 13 residues long. CDR3 bases read: TGTGCCAGCAGTATTGGGACAACCGGGGAG. It specifies CASSIGTTGE. The entire CDR3 sequence reads CASSIGTTGELFF.

To note about this clone: Sequencing ends 3 residues short of the CDR3 end; the germline J gene provides the rest. This chain connects TRBV4-1 to TRBJ2-3; D is ambiguous. CDR1 is MGHRA and CDR2 is YSYEKL in the germline V gene. V lost 2 bases to trimming and J lost 3 bases, with 9 bases between them. This CDR3 has 14 residues. The sequenced CDR3 bases are TGCGCCAGCAGCCAATTCCTCGGTACAGATACG. Translation gives CASSQFLGTDT. Given in full, the CDR3 is CASSQFLGTDTQYF.

Regarding this clone: The CDR3 end lies 3 residues beyond the end of the read and is filled in from the germline J gene. V and J are TRBV7-6 and TRBJ2-1; 10 bases map to TRBD2. The V gene end was trimmed by 1 base and the J gene end by 8 bases; junction bases not matched to a gene: 8. The CDR3 is 16 residues long. Germline assignment: CDR1 SGHVS and CDR2 FNYEAQ. Partial CDR3 DNA: TGTGCCAGCAGCTTAGGAGTCCTAGCGGGAGAGGATGAG. It translates to CASSLGVLAGEDE. The complete CDR3 reads CASSLGVLAGEDEQFF.

Notes on this clone: The read ends 3 residues before the CDR3 terminus; that terminus is restored from the germline J gene. V usage is TRBV5-1 and J usage is TRBJ2-6, with 8 bases fitting TRBD1. This CDR3 has 19 amino acids. V trimming: 3 bases; J trimming: 0 bases; junction bases outside the gene matches: 11. From germline, CDR1 is SGHRS and CDR2 YFSETQ. The covered CDR3 bases are TGCGCCAGCAGCTACACCGGGACAGGTGAAAGCTCTGGGGCCAACGTC. As protein: CASSYTGTGESSGANV. The CDR3 reads in full as CASSYTGTGESSGANVLTF.

On this clone itself: The CDR3 extends 3 residues past the end of the read, so its final part is completed from the germline J gene. The same CDR3 arises from other DNA sequences in this sample as well. The chain recombines TRBV7-9 with TRBJ2-7; TRBD1 aligns across 8 bases. The length of the CDR3 is 14 residues. CDR1 is SEHNR and CDR2 is FQNEAQ in the germline V gene (reference sequence). After removal of 5 bases from V and 4 bases from J, the junction contained 7 bases not matched to a gene. The covered CDR3 bases are TGTGCCAGCAGCACCGGACAGGGCGTATACGAG. It codes for CASSTGQGVYE. The whole CDR3 sequence reads CASSTGQGVYEQYF.

Remarks on this clone: Sequencing ends 3 residues short of the CDR3 end; the germline J gene provides the rest. The chain couples TRBV7-9 to TRBJ2-5; TRBD1 might be the D (6 bases). From germline, CDR1 is SEHNR and CDR2 FQNEAQ (reference sequence). CDR3 length: 14 amino acids. Deletions cut 3 bases from V and 2 bases from J, with 10 bases between. CDR3 DNA (partial): TGTGCCAGCAGCTTGGATCAGGGGCAAGAGACC. The encoded protein is CASSLDQGQET. Given in full, the CDR3 is CASSLDQGQETQYF.

Comments on this clone: The read is 3 residues too short to cover the CDR3 end, so that end is filled in from the germline J gene. V gene TRBV5-5 combines with J gene TRBJ2-7, with a weak D call TRBD1 (6 bases). The CDR3 has 14 amino acids. Germline V gene lookup returns CDR1 SGHKS and CDR2 YYEKEE (reference sequence). Trimming removed 4 bases at V and 2 bases at J, with 13 bases between. CDR3 DNA, as far as it was read: TGTGCCAGCAGCCCGGGAAGGGGGACCTACGAG. Amino acids: CASSPGRGTYE. The CDR3 in full is CASSPGRGTYEQYF.

A remark on this clone: The missing CDR3 end, 3 residues past where the read stops, is filled in from the germline J gene. V and J are TRBV7-9 and TRBJ1-2; no clear D gene. CDR3 length equals 10 residues. Trimming took off 6 bases at V and 6 bases at J, with 5 bases between the two ends. CDR1 and CDR2 from the germline V gene are SEHNR and FQNEAQ (reference sequence). CDR3 region: CASRGDGYTF. CDR3 bases read: TGTGCCAGCAGGGGCGATGGC.

Notes on this clone: The read finishes 3 residues shy of the CDR3 end, and the germline J gene is used to complete it. The chain combines TRBV19 with TRBJ2-6, with 9 positions matching TRBD2. CDR1 is LNHDA and CDR2 is SQIVND in the germline V gene (reference sequence). Unmatched junction bases numbered 14, after V lost 5 bases and J lost 6 bases. This CDR3 has 18 residues. The CDR3: CASSAGSTSGPSANVLTF. The covered CDR3 bases are TGTGCCAGTAGTGCTGGGTCGACTAGCGGACCGTCGGCCAACGTC.

Regarding this clone: Read data end 3 residues before the CDR3 end; the end is taken from the germline J gene. The chain employs TRBV4-1 and TRBJ1-1, with D possibly TRBD1 on 6 matching bases. This CDR3 spans 15 amino acids. V shed 4 bases and J shed 1 base, with 13 bases lying between them. From germline, CDR1 is MGHRA and CDR2 YSYEKL. CDR3 sequence reads: CASSRLYRENTEAFF. CDR3 bases read: TGCGCCAGCAGCCGACTTTACAGGGAGAACACTGAA.

As regards this clone: The read is 3 residues too short to cover the CDR3 end, so that end is filled in from the germline J gene. The chain has TRBV30 and TRBJ2-7, with D possibly matching TRBD1 (5 bases). Germline values: CDR1 GTSNPN, CDR2 SVGIG (reference sequence). Trimming cost V 4 bases and J 0 bases, with 10 bases left between them. The CDR3 covers 13 residues. The covered CDR3 bases are TGTGCCTGGACTCCAGGGAACTCCTACGAG. Translation gives CAWTPGNSYE. The full-length CDR3 reads as CAWTPGNSYEQYF.

As to this clone: Read data end 3 residues before the CDR3 end; the end is taken from the germline J gene. This chain joins TRBV7-9 and TRBJ2-3; 7 bases line up with TRBD2. V lost 8 bases to trimming and J lost 0 bases; unmatched junction nucleotides: 5. The CDR3 is made up of 14 amino acids. CDR1 is SEHNR, CDR2 FQNEAQ, per germline (reference sequence). The CDR3 loop is CASCLAASTDTQYF. The DNA read from the CDR3 is TGTGCCAGCTGTCTAGCGGCGAGCACAGATACG.

Details on this clone: Read sequence stops 3 residues before the CDR3 end, and the germline J gene provides the missing end. The chain has TRBV19 and TRBJ2-7, with 7 nucleotides matching TRBD2. Per the germline V gene, CDR1 is LNHDA and CDR2 is SQIVND (reference sequence). V trimming: 1 base; J trimming: 0 bases; junction bases outside the gene matches: 3. The CDR3 loop spans 15 amino acids. CDR3: CASSIAGGSSYEQYF. The CDR3 DNA, read in part, is TGTGCCAGTAGTATAGCAGGCGGGAGCTCCTACGAG.

With regard to this clone: The CDR3 is cut off 3 residues early in the read; its end comes from the germline J gene. The V and J genes are TRBV5-1 and TRBJ2-1, with 11 bases identical to TRBD2. CDR3 length equals 18 residues. CDR1 and CDR2 (germline): SGHRS, YFSETQ. Trimming at V came to 0 bases and at J to 4 bases, leaving 9 bases not matched to a gene. This chain's CDR3 is CASSLAFASGRSYNEQFF. Partial CDR3 DNA: TGCGCCAGCAGCTTGGCCTTTGCTAGCGGGAGGTCGTACAATGAG.

Regarding this clone: The observed sequence ends 3 residues before the CDR3 terminus, with the missing tail filled in from the germline J gene. This chain uses TRBV19 with TRBJ2-7; 13 bases line up with TRBD2. The CDR3 is made up of 22 amino acids. J lost 1 base, V lost 4 bases, and 22 bases had no gene match. Germline V gives CDR1 LNHDA, CDR2 SQIVND (reference sequence). CDR3 residues: CASSRRRGGNGLAGVLSYEQYF. CDR3 DNA, as far as it was read: TGTGCCAGTAGTAGGCGCAGGGGGGGGAATGGACTAGCGGGAGTCCTGTCCTACGAG. Based on the CDR3 plus reference TRBV19 and TRBJ2-7, the full variable domain is DGGITQSPKYLFRKEGQNVTLSCEQNLNHDAMYWYRQDPGQGLRLIYYSQIVNDFQKGDIAEGYSVSREKKESFPLTVTSAQKNPTAFYLCASSRRRGGNGLAGVLSYEQYFGPGTRLTVT.

To note about this clone: The read terminates 3 residues ahead of where the CDR3 ends, so the germline J gene completes it. The chain is built from TRBV7-3 and TRBJ2-3; TRBD2 agrees at 9 bases. The ends lost 5 bases at V and 2 bases at J; junction bases unmatched: 5. CDR1 is SGHTA and CDR2 is FQGTGA in the germline V gene. The CDR3 has 15 residues. The part of the CDR3 DNA that was read is TGTGCCAGCAGCAATAGCGGGAGTTTCACAGATACG. Residues: CASSNSGSFTDT. The CDR3 as a whole reads CASSNSGSFTDTQYF.

Details on this clone: The CDR3 is cut off 3 residues early in the read; its end comes from the germline J gene. This chain joins TRBV5-4 and TRBJ2-1; 9 positions agree with TRBD2. Per the germline V gene, CDR1 is SGHNT and CDR2 is YYREEE (reference sequence). J gave up 8 bases and V 0 bases, and 3 bases lay outside the gene matches. The CDR3 totals 14 residues. The DNA read from the CDR3 is TGTGCCAGCAGCTTGGGACTAGCGGTCCATGAG. Residues: CASSLGLAVHE. The whole CDR3 is CASSLGLAVHEQFF.